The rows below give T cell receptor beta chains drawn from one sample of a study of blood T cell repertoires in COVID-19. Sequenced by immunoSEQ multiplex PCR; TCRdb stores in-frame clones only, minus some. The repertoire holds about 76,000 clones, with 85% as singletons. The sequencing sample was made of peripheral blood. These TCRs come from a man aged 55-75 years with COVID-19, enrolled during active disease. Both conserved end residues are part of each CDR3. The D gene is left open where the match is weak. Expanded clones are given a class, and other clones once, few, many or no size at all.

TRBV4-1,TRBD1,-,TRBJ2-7,TGCGCCAGCAGTACGGGACAGGGGGCCTACGAGCAGTACTTC,CASSTGQGAYEQYF
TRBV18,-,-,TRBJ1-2,TGTGCCAGCTCACCGACAGCAGCTAACTATGGCTACACCTTC,CASSPTAANYGYTF
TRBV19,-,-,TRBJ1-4,TGTGCCAGTAGTATTCGAGGGGGTGGTGCTGAAAAACTGTTTTTT,CASSIRGGGAEKLFF
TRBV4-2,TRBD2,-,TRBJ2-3,TGTGCCAGCAGCCAAGGAAGGTACGGCGGGGGGGATAGCACAGATACGCAGTATTTT,CASSQGRYGGGDSTDTQYF
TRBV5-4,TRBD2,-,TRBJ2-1,TGTGCCAGCAGCTTCATAGCGGGGGCAAACAATGAGCAGTTCTTC,CASSFIAGANNEQFF
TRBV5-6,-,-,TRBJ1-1,TGTGCCAGCAGCTTGGAGCCGATATTCACTGAAGCTTTCTTT,CASSLEPIFTEAFF
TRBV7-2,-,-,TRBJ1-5,TGTGCCAGCAGCTTACGGCAGGGGACAAATCAGCCCCAGCATTTT,CASSLRQGTNQPQHF
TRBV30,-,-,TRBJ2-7,TGTGCCTGGGCAGGACTAATAGACTACGAGCAGTACTTC,CAWAGLIDYEQYF
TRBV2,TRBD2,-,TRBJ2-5,TGTGCCAGCAGTGAAGGTGGGACTAGCGGGGGAAACCAAGAGACCCAGTACTTC,CASSEGGTSGGNQETQYF
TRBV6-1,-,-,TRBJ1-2,TGTGCCAGCAGTGAAAACAGCCCGTACTTTAGCTATGGCTACACCTTC,CASSENSPYFSYGYTF
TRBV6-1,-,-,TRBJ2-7,TGTGCCAGCAGTGAACTCTACGAGCAGTACTTC,CASSELYEQYF
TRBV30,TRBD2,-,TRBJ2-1,TGTGCCTGGAGTGAGGTGCAACTAGCGGGAGGCGGGTTCTTC,CAWSEVQLAGGGFF
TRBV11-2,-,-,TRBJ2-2,TGTGCCAGCAGCTTAGATACGAGGGAGAGGCCGTTTTTT,CASSLDTRERPFF
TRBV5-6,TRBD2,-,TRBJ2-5,TGTGCCAGCAGCATGACTAGCGGGGGGCGGGAGACCCAGTACTTC,CASSMTSGGRETQYF
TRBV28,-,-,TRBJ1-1,TGTGCCAGCAGTTTTACGGACAGGAACACTGAAGCTTTCTTT,CASSFTDRNTEAFF
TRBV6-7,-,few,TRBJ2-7,TGTGCCAGCAGTTACTCGAATCAGGACTACTACGAGCAGTACTTC,CASSYSNQDYYEQYF
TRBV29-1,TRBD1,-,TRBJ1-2,TGCAGCGTCGGGACAGTTCTTTCTAACTATGGCTACACCTTC,CSVGTVLSNYGYTF
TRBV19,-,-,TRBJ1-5,TGTGCCAGTAGTATAGATGGCGGGGGGGTCTTCAATCAGCCCCAGCATTTT,CASSIDGGGVFNQPQHF
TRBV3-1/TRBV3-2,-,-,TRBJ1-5,TGTGCCAGCAGCCAAGACAGGGAACAGCCCCAGCATTTT,CASSQDREQPQHF
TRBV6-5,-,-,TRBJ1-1,TGTGCCAGCAATGGACTTACTCTGAACACTGAAGCTTTCTTT,CASNGLTLNTEAFF
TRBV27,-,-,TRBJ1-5,TGTGCCAGCAGCGCCTTAGACGGACTTATTAATCAGCCCCAGCATTTT,CASSALDGLINQPQHF
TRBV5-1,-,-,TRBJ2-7,TGCGCCAGCAGCTTGAGACTCGCGCCCTACGAGCAGTACTTC,CASSLRLAPYEQYF
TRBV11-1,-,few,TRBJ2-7,TGTGCCAGCAGCTTTACTAGCTCCTACGAGCAGTACTTC,CASSFTSSYEQYF
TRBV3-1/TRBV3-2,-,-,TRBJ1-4,TGTGCCAGCAGCGACAGGACCGCAAATGAAAAACTGTTTTTT,CASSDRTANEKLFF
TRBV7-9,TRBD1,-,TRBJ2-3,TGTGCCAGCAGCTTAGTAGGCAGGGGGCCCACAGATACGCAGTATTTT,CASSLVGRGPTDTQYF
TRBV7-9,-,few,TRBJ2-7,TGTGCCAGCAGCTTAGAAGGACCGGGGGAGCAGTACTTC,CASSLEGPGEQYF
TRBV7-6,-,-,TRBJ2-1,TGTGCCAGCAGCTTAATCCCCGGGTCCCAAACTTCGGGTGAGCAGTTCTTC,CASSLIPGSQTSGEQFF
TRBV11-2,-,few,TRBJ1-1,TGTGCCAGCAGCTTAGGGAGAGCGACTGAAGCTTTCTTT,CASSLGRATEAFF
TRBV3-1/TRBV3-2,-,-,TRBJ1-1,TGTGCCAGCAGCCAAAGCCCACAGCTGTACTTT,CASSQSPQLYF
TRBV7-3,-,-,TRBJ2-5,TGTGCCAGCAGCTTAGCAGGCCGTCAGACCCAGTACTTC,CASSLAGRQTQYF
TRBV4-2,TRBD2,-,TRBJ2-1,TGTGCCAGCAGCCAAGTAGCGGGAGGTACCTACAATGAGCAGTTCTTC,CASSQVAGGTYNEQFF
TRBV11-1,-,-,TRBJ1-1,TGTGCCAGCAGCATCCGCGGCGGGGGTGCCACTGAAGCTTTCTTT,CASSIRGGGATEAFF
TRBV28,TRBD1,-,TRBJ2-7,TGTGCCAGCAGTCCCCGGACAGGGCGATACTTC,CASSPRTGRYF
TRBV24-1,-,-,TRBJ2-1,TGTGCCACAGGGGCTAGGGTCTACAATGAGCAGTTCTTC,CATGARVYNEQFF
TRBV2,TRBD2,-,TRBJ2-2,TGTGCCAGCATTCGGGGGACTAGCGGGGGAACCGGGGAGCTGTTTTTT,CASIRGTSGGTGELFF
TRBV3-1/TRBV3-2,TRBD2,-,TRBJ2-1,TGTGCCAGCAGCCAAGACCCGGGACTAGGGCGGGTAGGGGAGCAGTTCTTC,CASSQDPGLGRVGEQFF
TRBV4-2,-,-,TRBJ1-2,TGTGCCAGCAGCCAAGGAGTTGGGCAGGCCCGGCGGGGTGGCTACACCTTC,CASSQGVGQARRGGYTF
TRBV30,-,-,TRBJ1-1,TGTGCCTCGGTGAGGGACACTGAAGCTTTCTTT,CASVRDTEAFF
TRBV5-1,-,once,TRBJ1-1,TGCGCCAGCAGCAGACTCCCCGGTCAGATGAACACTGAAGCTTTCTTT,CASSRLPGQMNTEAFF
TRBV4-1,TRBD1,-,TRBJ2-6,TGCGCCAGCAGCCAAGCGCCGGGACAGGGGAGCTCTGGGGCCAACGTCCTGACTTTC,CASSQAPGQGSSGANVLTF
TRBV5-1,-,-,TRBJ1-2,-,CASSFGSGLGAVDTF
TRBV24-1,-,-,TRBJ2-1,TGTGCCACCAGTGATTTCGCGACTAGTAGTTTACATGAGCAGTTCTTC,CATSDFATSSLHEQFF
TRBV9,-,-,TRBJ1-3,TGTGCCAGCAGCGTTATACAGGTGAAATCCTCTGGAAACACCATATATTTT,CASSVIQVKSSGNTIYF
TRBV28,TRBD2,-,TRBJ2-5,TGTGCCACCAAGCGGGGGGACCAAGAGACCCAGTACTTC,CATKRGDQETQYF
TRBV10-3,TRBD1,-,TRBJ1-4,TGTGCCATCAGTGCGGGACAGGGTCGTGAAAAACTGTTTTTT,CAISAGQGREKLFF
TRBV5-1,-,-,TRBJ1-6,TGCGCCAGCAGCCCTGATTACAGCTCCTATAATTCACCCCTCCACTTT,CASSPDYSSYNSPLHF
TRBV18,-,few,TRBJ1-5,TGTGCCAGCTCAGACGCCAGGGACAATCAGCCCCAGCATTTT,CASSDARDNQPQHF
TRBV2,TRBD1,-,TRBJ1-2,TGTGCCAGCAGTTTGACAGGGGGGAACTATGGCTACACCTTC,CASSLTGGNYGYTF
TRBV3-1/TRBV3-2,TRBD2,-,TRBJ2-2,TGTGCCAGCAGGCGGACTAGCGGGAGTAGGGGGGAGCTGTTTTTT,CASRRTSGSRGELFF
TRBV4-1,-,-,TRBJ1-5,TGCGCCAGCAGCCAAGATTCTGGTGGGAGAACACAGCTCCAGCATTTT,CASSQDSGGRTQLQHF
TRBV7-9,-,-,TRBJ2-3,TGTGCCAGCAGCGAGGGCGTGGGTTTCACAGATACGCAGTATTTT,CASSEGVGFTDTQYF
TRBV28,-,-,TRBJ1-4,TGTGCCAGCAGCCCACGGGGGGCTGCTAATGAAAAACTGTTTTTT,CASSPRGAANEKLFF
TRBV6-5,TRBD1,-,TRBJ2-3,TGTGCCAGCAGTCCAGGGGGCAGGGAAGTAGATACGCAGTATTTT,CASSPGGREVDTQYF
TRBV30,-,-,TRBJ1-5,TGTGCCTGGAGTGGAGGTGGCGGGAGGGGTCGTCAGCCCCAGCATTTT,CAWSGGGGRGRQPQHF
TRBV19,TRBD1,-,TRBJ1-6,TGTGCCAGCAGTGGGACAGGGGGAAGATCACCCCTCCACTTT,CASSGTGGRSPLHF